The 31 T cell receptor beta chains presented below share a single source sample, sequenced in a study of shared clonotypes between healthy human individuals. The repertoire was sequenced with immunoSEQ multiplex PCR; TCRdb's copy has only in-frame clones and lacks some. The data contain about 2,500,000 clones, more than 90% of them seen just once; the ten biggest clones take up roughly 0.13%. Source material: naive CD4+ T cells sorted from blood. Subset in this sample: CD45RA+ positively selected. The receptors were gathered from a man between 18 and 29 years old in good health.

The chain couples TRBV6-6 to TRBJ2-3; D is perhaps TRBD2 (5 bases). Germline CDR1 is MNHNY and CDR2 is SVGAGI (reference sequence). The CDR3 runs to 16 residues. Between the trimmed V and J ends, which lost 7 bases and 1 base, there was a span of 18 bases. As DNA, the CDR3 is TGTGCCAGCATCCCTACGGGCGAGGGCGGCACAGATACGCAGTATTTT. It encodes CASIPTGEGGTDTQYF.

This clone was recorded once. V gene TRBV30 combines with J gene TRBJ2-3; TRBD1 aligns across 8 bases. The CDR3 extends over 16 amino acids. Germline V CDR1 and CDR2: GTSNPN, SVGIG (reference sequence). After removal of 1 base from V and 7 bases from J, the junction contained 13 bases not matched to a gene. Here the CDR3 DNA reads TGTGCCTGGAGTGCCCTATCGGGACAGGTTTCAAATACGCAGTATTTT. Residues: CAWSALSGQVSNTQYF.

This chain connects TRBV11-2 to TRBJ2-5; D possibly corresponds to TRBD2 (5 bases). The germline V gene has CDR1 SGHAT and CDR2 FQNNGV. The CDR3 sequence is 15 residues long. The ends were cut back, 3 bases at V and 4 bases at J, with 15 bases in the middle. The CDR3 nucleotides read TGTGCCAGCAGCTTGGGGTTTAACAGCGGAGAGACCCAGTACTTC. It specifies CASSLGFNSGETQYF. Filled out from reference TRBV11-2 and TRBJ2-5, the complete variable domain reads EAGVAQSPRYKIIEKRQSVAFWCNPISGHATLYWYQQILGQGPKLLIQFQNNGVVDDSQLPKDRFSAERLKGVDSTLKIQPAKLEDSAVYLCASSLGFNSGETQYFGPGTRLLVL.

The chain employs TRBV5-1 and TRBJ2-1; D is tentatively TRBD1 or TRBD2 (5 bases each). There are 15 residues in the CDR3. Trimming shortened V by 2 bases and J by 0 bases, and 9 bases separated the two germline ends. From germline, CDR1 is SGHRS and CDR2 YFSETQ. This CDR3 is CASSFEGYSYNEQFF. DNA for the CDR3: TGCGCCAGCAGCTTTGAGGGGTACTCCTACAATGAGCAGTTCTTC.

The chain employs TRBV2 and TRBJ2-1; TRBD1 matches 8 bases. Germline loops: CDR1 SNHLY, CDR2 FYNNEI. The V gene end was trimmed by 4 bases and the J gene end by 6 bases; junction bases not matched to a gene: 5. The CDR3 is made up of 14 amino acids. This chain's CDR3 is CASSVGQGPNEQFF. The CDR3 region has the DNA TGTGCCAGCAGTGTCGGACAGGGCCCCAATGAGCAGTTCTTC.

V is TRBV28 and J is TRBJ2-1, with TRBD1 matching over 9 bases. The CDR3 is 15 residues long. V lost 6 bases to trimming and J lost 1 base; unmatched junction nucleotides: 4. Germline V gene sequence: CDR1 MDHEN, CDR2 SYDVKM. The CDR3 region has the DNA TGTGCCAGCAGCTCGGGACAGGGTTCCTACAATGAGCAGTTCTTC. As protein: CASSSGQGSYNEQFF.

The count of this clone is one. The chain is built from TRBV11-1 and TRBJ2-3; 7 nucleotides align to TRBD2. J was trimmed by 2 bases and V by 5 bases; bases with no gene match: 10. The CDR3 runs to 16 residues. Germline values: CDR1 SGHAT, CDR2 FQDESV (reference sequence). Written as DNA, the CDR3 is TGTGCCAGCAGCCCCGGGGGGTCCCCAACCACAGATACGCAGTATTTT. It specifies CASSPGGSPTTDTQYF. The whole variable domain, remainder taken from reference TRBV11-1 and TRBJ2-3, is EAEVAQSPRYKITEKSQAVAFWCDPISGHATLYWYRQILGQGPELLVQFQDESVVDDSQLPKDRFSAERLKGVDSTLKIQPAELGDSAMYLCASSPGGSPTTDTQYFGPGTRLTVL.

V usage is TRBV19 and J usage is TRBJ1-5; D gene ambiguous. Germline lookup yields CDR1 LNHDA and CDR2 SQIVND (reference sequence). The CDR3 is 15 amino acids. V was clipped by 3 bases and J by 0 bases, with 9 bases between them. CDR3: CASSILGDSNQPQHF. The DNA of the CDR3 is TGTGCCAGTAGTATCCTGGGAGATAGCAATCAGCCCCAGCATTTT.

This chain uses TRBV4-3 with TRBJ2-2; no clear D gene. The CDR3 sequence is 15 residues long. Germline CDR1 LGHNA, CDR2 YSLEER. V lost 1 base to trimming and J lost 1 base, with 7 bases between them. The CDR3 here is CASSQGAVNTGELFF. The CDR3 coding sequence is TGCGCCAGCAGCCAAGGAGCTGTGAACACCGGGGAGCTGTTTTTT.

The rearrangement uses TRBV5-6 and TRBJ2-1, with no clear D. Germline assignment: CDR1 SGHDT and CDR2 YYEEEE. The V end lost 4 bases, the J end lost 6 bases, and 11 bases lay between the germline ends. The CDR3 extends over 13 amino acids. CDR3 loop: CASSPSVGNEQFF. DNA of the CDR3: TGTGCCAGCAGCCCCTCAGTTGGCAATGAGCAGTTCTTC.

The J gene is TRBJ2-4, the V gene TRBV5-1, with 7 bases fitting TRBD2. CDR3 length equals 17 residues. Germline values: CDR1 SGHRS, CDR2 YFSETQ. V trimming: 0 bases; J trimming: 6 bases; junction bases outside the gene matches: 12. The DNA of the CDR3 is TGCGCCAGCAGCTTGGACCTGGGAGGGTCGTCAGGAAACATTCAGTACTTC. It translates to CASSLDLGGSSGNIQYF.

In the case of this clone: In the same sample, other DNA sequences code for this CDR3. The DNA for the CDR3 is TGTGCCAGCAGTCCGGAAAGCTCCTATAATTCACCCCTCCACTTT. Protein product: CASSPESSYNSPLHF. The chain couples TRBV2 to TRBJ1-6; D uncertain. Germline CDR1 SNHLY, CDR2 FYNNEI. The CDR3 totals 15 residues. V was trimmed by 5 bases and J by 0 bases, leaving 8 bases between them.

The chain combines TRBV25-1 with TRBJ2-1, with D perhaps matching TRBD1 or TRBD2 (6 bases each). This CDR3 contains 15 residues. Trimming cost V 6 bases and J 5 bases, with 17 bases left between them. The V gene's germline CDR1 is MGHDK and CDR2 SYGVNS. CDR3 residues: CASSQQGLGNNEQFF. For the CDR3, the DNA is TGTGCCAGCAGCCAACAGGGACTCGGGAACAATGAGCAGTTCTTC.

V usage is TRBV7-2 and J usage is TRBJ2-1, with 7 bases lining up with TRBD2. Germline loops: CDR1 SGHTA, CDR2 FQGNSA. The V and J ends lost 2 bases and 7 bases, in that order; junction bases with no gene match: 5. The CDR3 is made up of 14 amino acids. The CDR3 sequence: CASSLQTGGNEQFF. As DNA, the CDR3 is TGTGCCAGCAGCTTACAGACGGGGGGAAATGAGCAGTTCTTC.

The chain combines TRBV6-1 with TRBJ2-4; D unresolved. The germline V and J ends were trimmed by 2 bases and 9 bases, with 17 bases remaining between them. The CDR3 runs to 15 residues. Germline V CDR1 and CDR2: MNHNS, SASEGT. Here the CDR3 reads CASSEMRGVQGIQYF. The CDR3 region has the DNA TGTGCCAGCAGTGAAATGCGAGGAGTACAAGGCATTCAGTACTTC.

This clone was recorded once. V is TRBV7-9 and J is TRBJ2-3; D call uncertain. V was trimmed by 3 bases and J by 6 bases, leaving 16 bases between them. This CDR3 region has 15 residues. The germline V gene encodes CDR1 SEHNR and CDR2 FQNEAQ (reference sequence). CDR3 sequence: CASSLRTTKSDTQYF. The CDR3 DNA reads as TGTGCCAGCAGCTTGCGGACCACCAAAAGCGATACGCAGTATTTT.

The genes are TRBV5-6 and TRBJ2-3, with D perhaps matching TRBD1 (5 bases). Trimming cost V 0 bases and J 1 base, with 12 bases left between them. The CDR3 runs 16 residues. CDR1 is SGHDT, CDR2 YYEEEE, per germline. The CDR3 sequence is CASSLAQDVGTDTQYF. The CDR3, as DNA: TGTGCCAGCAGCTTGGCACAGGATGTCGGCACAGATACGCAGTATTTT.

This chain uses TRBV2 with TRBJ1-2; 11 bases align to TRBD1. CDR1 and CDR2 (germline): SNHLY, FYNNEI. The CDR3 consists of 11 residues. V shed 8 bases and J 11 bases; nucleotides not matched to a gene: 4. The CDR3 loop is CASGTGGDYTF. CDR3 bases: TGTGCCAGCGGGACAGGGGGGGATTACACCTTC.

The V gene is TRBV9, the J gene TRBJ1-1; D call uncertain. CDR1 is SGDLS, CDR2 YYNGEE, per germline. The CDR3 length is 14 residues. V was trimmed by 5 bases and J by 1 base, leaving 12 bases between them. Written as DNA, the CDR3 is TGTGCCAGCAGTCAAAGGGCGGGGAACACTGAAGCTTTCTTT. This translates into CASSQRAGNTEAFF.

V usage is TRBV18 and J usage is TRBJ1-4; D call uncertain. Looked up from germline, CDR1 is KGHSH and CDR2 is LQKENI. This CDR3 region has 14 residues. V lost 5 bases to trimming and J lost 8 bases, with 15 bases between them. CDR3 coding DNA: TGTGCCAGCTCATTCCGGGAAGGTGGCGAAAAACTGTTTTTT. This gives the protein CASSFREGGEKLFF.

This rearrangement joins TRBV19 to TRBJ1-2, with D uncertain. V lost 7 bases and J 4 bases, leaving 13 bases between the germline ends. CDR3 length: 13 amino acids. Germline CDR1 and CDR2: LNHDA and SQIVND (reference sequence). CDR3 amino acids: CASNNGRVYGYTF. CDR3 in DNA: TGTGCCAGTAACAACGGGCGAGTCTATGGCTACACCTTC. The entire variable domain, with the rest obtained from reference TRBV19 and TRBJ1-2, is as follows: DGGITQSPKYLFRKEGQNVTLSCEQNLNHDAMYWYRQDPGQGLRLIYYSQIVNDFQKGDIAEGYSVSREKKESFPLTVTSAQKNPTAFYLCASNNGRVYGYTFGSGTRLTVV.

The chain recombines TRBV5-1 with TRBJ2-5, with 7 bases lining up with TRBD2. CDR1 and CDR2 (germline): SGHRS, YFSETQ. V shed 4 bases, J shed 4 bases, and the junction held 10 bases outside the gene matches. The length of the CDR3 is 15 residues. The CDR3 reads CASSGNRLARETQYF. The CDR3 coding sequence is TGCGCCAGCAGCGGGAATAGACTAGCCCGAGAGACCCAGTACTTC.

The chain couples TRBV6-5 to TRBJ2-7, with D maybe TRBD1 (5 bases). Between the trimmed V and J ends, which lost 2 bases and 8 bases, there was a span of 10 bases. The germline gives CDR1 MNHEY, CDR2 SVGAGI. The CDR3 is made up of 12 amino acids. The CDR3: CASSYQGSQQYF. As DNA, the CDR3 is TGTGCCAGCAGTTACCAGGGTAGCCAGCAGTACTTC.

The gene calls are TRBV25-1 and TRBJ2-1; 10 bases line up with TRBD2. J was trimmed by 2 bases and V by 4 bases; bases with no gene match: 5. Germline V gene lookup returns CDR1 MGHDK and CDR2 SYGVNS. This CDR3 spans 16 amino acids. CDR3 bases: TGTGCCAGCAGTGCCTCAAGCGGGAGGGCCTACAATGAGCAGTTCTTC. Its protein is CASSASSGRAYNEQFF.

The chain links TRBV7-6 to TRBJ2-3; 7 bases are shared with TRBD1. Germline loops: CDR1 SGHVS, CDR2 FNYEAQ. This CDR3 comprises 15 residues. After removal of 1 base from V and 0 bases from J, the junction contained 1 base not matched to a gene. CDR3 sequence: CASSLGQGSTDTQYF. In DNA form, the CDR3 reads TGTGCCAGCAGCTTAGGACAGGGAAGCACAGATACGCAGTATTTT.

The gene calls are TRBV7-9 and TRBJ1-1; no firm D call. Germline CDR1 is SEHNR and CDR2 is FQNEAQ (reference sequence). The CDR3 loop spans 17 amino acids. With 5 bases removed from V and 0 bases from J, the gap between germline ends came to 19 bases. The CDR3 coding sequence is TGTGCCAGCAGCGCGGGCTTTAACAGCTTGTTGAACACTGAAGCTTTCTTT. Amino acid sequence: CASSAGFNSLLNTEAFF.

The V gene is TRBV7-8, the J gene TRBJ2-5; 12 bases are a match to TRBD1. This CDR3 is 15 amino acids long. Germline V CDR1 and CDR2: SGHVS, FQNEAQ. J was trimmed by 5 bases and V by 4 bases; bases with no gene match: 5. The CDR3 DNA reads TGTGCCAGCAGCTCCGGGACAGGGGGCGCGGAGACCCAGTACTTC. Residues: CASSSGTGGAETQYF.

CDR3 loop: CASSLKGYEQYF. For the CDR3, the DNA is TGTGCCAGCAGCTTAAAAGGCTACGAGCAGTACTTC. V is TRBV13 and J is TRBJ2-7; D is undetermined. The CDR3 length is 12 residues. Germline loops: CDR1 PRHDT, CDR2 FYEKMQ (reference sequence). Trimming stripped 2 bases from V and 3 bases from J, with 5 bases between.

A single count supports this clone. The identical CDR3 is also encoded by other nucleotide sequences in the sample. The rearrangement links TRBV2 to TRBJ2-1; D ambiguous. V lost 1 base, J lost 0 bases, and 7 bases lay in between. The germline V gene has CDR1 SNHLY and CDR2 FYNNEI. The CDR3 has 15 residues. The CDR3 DNA reads TGTGCCAGCAGTGAAGAGGGAAGCTCCTACAATGAGCAGTTCTTC. Encoded protein: CASSEEGSSYNEQFF.

For this clone: This specimen includes other DNA sequences encoding the same CDR3. The chain has TRBV18 and TRBJ2-7; D is perhaps TRBD1 (5 bases). V lost 6 bases, J lost 2 bases, and 17 bases lay in between. Per germline, CDR1 KGHSH and CDR2 LQKENI. The CDR3 spans 15 residues. CDR3 in DNA: TGTGCCAGCTCGCCCCCCGGCCCAGGGACCTACGAGCAGTACTTC. This codes for CASSPPGPGTYEQYF.

The chain combines TRBV29-1 with TRBJ1-3, with D perhaps TRBD1 (6 bases). Trimming removed 5 bases at V and 1 base at J, with 9 bases between. The CDR3 is 13 amino acids. Germline CDR1 and CDR2: SQVTM and ANQGSEA. In nucleotides, the CDR3 is TGCAGCGTTACACAGGGATCTGGAAACACCATATATTTT. Its protein is CSVTQGSGNTIYF.